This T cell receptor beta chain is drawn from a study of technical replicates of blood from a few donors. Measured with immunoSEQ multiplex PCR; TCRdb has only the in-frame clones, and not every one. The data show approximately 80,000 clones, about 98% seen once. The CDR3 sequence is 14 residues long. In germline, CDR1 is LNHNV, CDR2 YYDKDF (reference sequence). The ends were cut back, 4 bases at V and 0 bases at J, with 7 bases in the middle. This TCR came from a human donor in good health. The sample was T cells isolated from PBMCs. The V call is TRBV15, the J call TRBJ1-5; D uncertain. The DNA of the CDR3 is TGTGCCACCAGCATTGGAGGTAGCAATCAGCCCCAGCATTTT. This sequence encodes CATSIGGSNQPQHF. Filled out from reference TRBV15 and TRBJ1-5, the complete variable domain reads DAMVIQNPRYQVTQFGKPVTLSCSQTLNHNVMYWYQQKSSQAPKLLFHYYDKDFNNEADTPDNFQSRRPNTSFCFLDIRSPGLGDTAMYLCATSIGGSNQPQHFGDGTRLSIL.